This TCR beta chain was obtained from a study of identical twins. MiXCR, run by TCRdb on the 5' RACE reads, gives a single entry per CDR3 protein. The table shows 450,000 or so distinct CDR3 sequences, with 11% to 15% occurring only once. Germline CDR1 and CDR2: LGHDT and YNNKEL (reference sequence). V lost 0 bases and J 6 bases, leaving 7 bases between the germline ends. CDR3 length equals 13 residues. The sample also formed part of further work on yellow fever vaccine responses in identical twins.

The sample taken for sequencing was CD4+ T cells sorted from blood. The TCR originated in a young woman in good health. The genes are TRBV3-1 and TRBJ2-3, with no clear D. In DNA form, the CDR3 reads TGTGCCAGCAGCCAAGATATGTGGGATACGCAGTATTTT. Translating it yields CASSQDMWDTQYF.